Following are 31 T cell receptor beta chains from one sample sequenced in a study of T cells in Graves' hyperthyroidism and ophthalmopathy. TCR beta CDR3 sequences were amplified from RNA transcripts. HTBI primers were the set used in a first-round RT-PCR of the TCR CDR3. TCRdb independently ran MiXCR on the multiplex PCR reads; one entry per CDR3 protein. The data show 350,000 to 500,000 distinct CDR3 sequences, approximately 15% seen once. Sequencing was done on a sample of blood. Receptors originate from a woman aged 18-29 years with Graves' hyperthyroidism.

This clonotype has a handful of counts. CDR3 amino acids: CASSFSDGWSSYNEQFF. The CDR3, as DNA: TGTGCCAGCAGCTTCTCGGATGGGTGGAGCTCCTACAATGAGCAGTTCTTC. The chain has TRBV11-2 and TRBJ2-1; D is undetermined. Trimming took 3 bases from V and 0 from J, leaving 15 bases between them. The CDR3 length is 17 residues. Germline V gene sequence: CDR1 SGHAT, CDR2 FQNNGV. The full variable domain, in which reference TRBV11-2 and TRBJ2-1 provide the parts outside the CDR3, is EAGVAQSPRYKIIEKRQSVAFWCNPISGHATLYWYQQILGQGPKLLIQFQNNGVVDDSQLPKDRFSAERLKGVDSTLKIQPAKLEDSAVYLCASSFSDGWSSYNEQFFGPGTRLTVL.

This chain joins TRBV20-1 and TRBJ1-2, with 7 nucleotides matching TRBD1. V gave up 6 bases and J gave up 2 bases; unmatched junction bases: 6. In germline, CDR1 is DFQATT, CDR2 SNEGSKA (reference sequence). The CDR3 extends over 13 amino acids. The CDR3 DNA reads as TGCAGTGCCGCAGGGGGTACGAACTATGGCTACACCTTC. Translated: CSAAGGTNYGYTF.

This clonotype was counted many times. V is TRBV7-8 and J is TRBJ1-5; D is ambiguous. Germline V gene data show CDR1 as SGHVS and CDR2 as FQNEAQ. V lost 2 bases and J lost 0, with 11 bases in between. CDR3 length: 16 residues. In DNA form, the CDR3 reads TGTGCCAGCAGCTTATTCCCCAGAAATAGCAATCAGCCCCAGCATTTT. Its protein is CASSLFPRNSNQPQHF.

Details on this clonotype: A much more abundant neighbour one base away suggests this may be a read error. The chain carries TRBV11-2 and TRBJ2-1, with TRBD2 matching over 8 bases. Trimming cost V 6 bases and J 10 bases; bases outside gene matches: 14. The CDR3 has 15 amino acids. Germline V lookup: CDR1 SGHAT, CDR2 FQNNGV. Here the CDR3 reads CASRPAGGRTLEQFF. The CDR3 region has the DNA TGTGCCAGCAGGCCCGCGGGCGGGAGGACTTTAGAGCAGTTCTTC.

The rearrangement links TRBV19 to TRBJ1-6; D is unresolved. Trimming pared 0 bases from V and 7 bases from J, leaving 13 bases between. Per germline, CDR1 LNHDA and CDR2 SQIVND (reference sequence). CDR3 length: 16 residues. CDR3 loop: CASSIEGNVKNSPLHF. For the CDR3, the DNA is TGTGCCAGTAGTATAGAGGGGAACGTGAAAAATTCACCCCTCCACTTT.

The rearrangement uses TRBV20-1 and TRBJ2-1, with 9 bases aligning to TRBD1. The CDR3 covers 13 residues. Germline-derived CDR1 and CDR2 are DFQATT and SNEGSKA (reference sequence). V lost 6 bases, J lost 10 bases, and 10 bases stayed unmatched. The CDR3 spells CSARTGDSEEQFF. DNA of the CDR3: TGCAGTGCCAGGACAGGGGATTCGGAAGAGCAGTTCTTC.

The J gene is TRBJ1-1, the V gene TRBV6-2 or TRBV6-3, with 8 positions matching TRBD1. CDR1 is MNHEY, CDR2 SVGEGT, per germline. This CDR3 comprises 12 residues. Trimming cost V 6 bases and J 4 bases; bases outside gene matches: 1. The CDR3 DNA is TGTGCCAGCAGGGACAGGGTCACTGAAGCTTTCTTT. It encodes CASRDRVTEAFF.

This clonotype was counted a few times. The genes are TRBV5-1 and TRBJ2-2; 10 bases align to TRBD2. Trimming removed 9 bases from V and 3 bases from J; junction bases left unmatched: 5. CDR3 size: 14 residues. Looked up from germline, CDR1 is SGHRS and CDR2 is YFSETQ. CDR3 sequence reads: CATTSGEYTGELFF. DNA of the CDR3: TGCGCCACCACTAGCGGGGAATACACCGGGGAGCTGTTTTTT.

This clonotype was counted many times. The gene calls are TRBV30 and TRBJ2-7; unclear D gene. Trimming took off 4 bases at V and 5 bases at J, with 12 bases between the two ends. The CDR3 spans 12 residues. From germline, CDR1 is GTSNPN and CDR2 SVGIG (reference sequence). The CDR3 spells CAWNGNLDEQYF. CDR3 sequence (DNA): TGTGCCTGGAATGGGAATCTCGACGAGCAGTACTTC.

As concerns this clonotype: A single base separates this from a much larger clone, so it may be a read error. The chain uses TRBV7-9 and TRBJ2-7; D is uncertain. Germline values: CDR1 SEHNR, CDR2 FQNEAQ (reference sequence). The CDR3 is made up of 12 amino acids. The CDR3 DNA reads as TGTGTCAGCAGCGAAGTAGCAGGCGAGCAGTACTTC. It yields the protein CVSSEVAGEQYF.

The J gene is TRBJ2-1, the V gene TRBV7-2; 11 bases fit TRBD2. This CDR3 has 16 amino acids. Germline CDR1 is SGHTA and CDR2 is FQGNSA. The V gene end was trimmed by 4 bases and the J gene end by 6 bases; junction bases not matched to a gene: 8. CDR3 residues: CASSSRLAGLFNEQFF. As DNA, the CDR3 is TGTGCCAGCAGCTCCCGACTAGCGGGGCTATTCAATGAGCAGTTCTTC.

This clonotype was seen many times. This chain links TRBV19 with TRBJ2-7, with D possibly being TRBD1 (5 bases). CDR3 size: 15 residues. The ends were cut back, 5 bases at V and 2 bases at J, with 16 bases in the middle. The germline V gene encodes CDR1 LNHDA and CDR2 SQIVND (reference sequence). The CDR3: CASSVSDTLAYEQYF. The CDR3 region has the DNA TGTGCCAGTAGTGTCTCGGACACCTTAGCCTACGAGCAGTACTTC.

This clonotype was detected ten times or more. This rearrangement joins TRBV12-3 or TRBV12-4 to TRBJ2-7; 8 bases are a match to TRBD2. J lost 3 bases, V lost 1 base, and 11 bases had no gene match. The CDR3 sequence is 17 residues long. Here the CDR3 reads CASSLVGLAGPLYEQYF. The CDR3 DNA reads TGTGCCAGCAGTTTAGTTGGCCTAGCGGGCCCACTCTACGAGCAGTACTTC.

The rearrangement links TRBV5-1 to TRBJ1-2, with 7 positions matching TRBD1. This CDR3 spans 14 amino acids. From germline, CDR1 is SGHRS and CDR2 YFSETQ. Trimming took 0 bases from V and 6 from J; bases not matched to a gene: 5. The CDR3 DNA sequence: TGCGCCAGCAGCTTGGACGGGCAGGGGGATGGCTACACCTTC. The encoded protein is CASSLDGQGDGYTF.

The gene calls are TRBV2 and TRBJ2-7; unclear D gene. Trimming cost V 7 bases and J 5 bases, with 0 bases left between them. This CDR3 contains 8 residues. Germline loops: CDR1 SNHLY, CDR2 FYNNEI. The CDR3 nucleotides read TGTGCCAGCAACGAGCAGTACTTC. Amino acid sequence: CASNEQYF.

The sample holds many counts of this clonotype. The CDR3 DNA reads as TGTGCCAGCAGCCCTGCTAGTTGGTACGAGCAGTACTTC. It codes for CASSPASWYEQYF. This chain connects TRBV28 to TRBJ2-7; D gene unclear. The CDR3 consists of 13 residues. V shed 6 bases and J shed 4 bases, with 13 bases lying between them. Germline V lookup: CDR1 MDHEN, CDR2 SYDVKM.

This clonotype was recorded at least ten times. The chain has TRBV13 and TRBJ2-1; 8 bases match TRBD2. V was clipped by 0 bases and J by 2 bases; unmatched bases: 6. Germline V lookup: CDR1 PRHDT, CDR2 FYEKMQ (reference sequence). The CDR3 spans 17 residues. The CDR3 region is CASSLGEAGLAYNEQFF. CDR3 in DNA: TGTGCCAGCAGCTTAGGGGAAGCGGGACTAGCCTACAATGAGCAGTTCTTC.

The chain uses TRBV30 and TRBJ1-3; the match to TRBD1 covers 7 bases. V lost 3 bases to trimming and J lost 2 bases; unmatched junction nucleotides: 4. This CDR3 comprises 14 residues. The germline CDR1 and CDR2 sequences are GTSNPN and SVGIG (reference sequence). The CDR3 region is CAWSEGAPGNTIYF. CDR3 nucleotides: TGTGCCTGGAGCGAGGGGGCCCCTGGAAACACCATATATTTT.

This rearrangement joins TRBV6-6 to TRBJ2-7; 7 bases map to TRBD1. CDR3 length equals 17 residues. The germline CDR1 and CDR2 sequences are MNHNY and SVGAGI (reference sequence). After removal of 0 bases from V and 2 bases from J, the junction contained 10 bases not matched to a gene. DNA for the CDR3: TGTGCCAGCAGTTACTCGGCCGGGACAGATCTCACCTACGAGCAGTACTTC. Amino acids: CASSYSAGTDLTYEQYF.

This clonotype was detected many times. The CDR3 loop is CASSPTTRGLNTEAFF. The CDR3 region has the DNA TGTGCCAGCTCACCGACTACACGGGGCTTGAACACTGAAGCTTTCTTT. The chain uses TRBV18 and TRBJ1-1; D may be TRBD1 (5 bases). CDR1 is KGHSH, CDR2 LQKENI, per germline. The CDR3 has 16 residues. V was trimmed by 3 bases and J by 0 bases, leaving 14 bases between them.

This clonotype was seen only a few times. The CDR3 loop is CASSYNRQETQYF. CDR3 nucleotide sequence: TGTGCCAGCAGTTACAACAGACAAGAGACCCAGTACTTC. The gene calls are TRBV6-2 or TRBV6-3 and TRBJ2-5, with D uncertain. The ends were cut back, 2 bases at V and 2 bases at J, with 6 bases in the middle. This CDR3 is 13 amino acids long. In germline, CDR1 is MNHEY, CDR2 SVGEGT.

There are many counts of this clonotype. The chain combines TRBV20-1 with TRBJ2-1, with TRBD2 as a possible D gene (5 bases). CDR1 DFQATT and CDR2 SNEGSKA come from the germline V gene (reference sequence). The CDR3 loop spans 12 amino acids. Trimming left V 3 bases short and J 2 bases short, with 5 bases between. The CDR3, as DNA: TGCAGTGCTAGCGGGACCTACAATGAGCAGTTCTTC. Protein product: CSASGTYNEQFF.

This clonotype turned up a few times. The chain recombines TRBV2 with TRBJ2-1, with 7 nucleotides matching TRBD1. Trimming took 6 bases from V and 3 from J; bases not matched to a gene: 5. There are 14 residues in the CDR3. CDR1 SNHLY and CDR2 FYNNEI come from the germline V gene. The CDR3 region has the DNA TGTGCCAGCAGGATCGGGGACAGCTACAATGAGCAGTTCTTC. Its translation: CASRIGDSYNEQFF.

The table lists this clonotype with a few counts. CDR3 bases: TGTGCCAGCAGCACAGGGCCCTACGTTTTTACTTACTTC. Residues: CASSTGPYVFTYF. The chain couples TRBV11-2 to TRBJ2-5; a possible D gene is TRBD1 (6 bases). Germline loops: CDR1 SGHAT, CDR2 FQNNGV. CDR3 length: 13 residues. V was cut by 5 bases and J by 14 bases, with 21 bases left in between. The variable domain in full, completed from reference TRBV11-2 and TRBJ2-5, reads EAGVAQSPRYKIIEKRQSVAFWCNPISGHATLYWYQQILGQGPKLLIQFQNNGVVDDSQLPKDRFSAERLKGVDSTLKIQPAKLEDSAVYLCASSTGPYVFTYFGPGTRLLVL.

The chain is built from TRBV27 and TRBJ2-7; TRBD2 agrees at 9 bases. Germline-derived CDR1 and CDR2 are MNHEY and SMNVEV (reference sequence). This CDR3 contains 15 residues. The V and J ends lost 4 bases and 5 bases, in that order; junction bases with no gene match: 9. The CDR3 is CASSSNLAGSNEQYF. Here the CDR3 DNA reads TGTGCCAGCAGTTCCAATCTAGCGGGATCCAACGAGCAGTACTTC.

This clonotype occurred many times. V and J are TRBV11-2 and TRBJ2-7; weak D call: TRBD1 (6 bases). Germline V lookup: CDR1 SGHAT, CDR2 FQNNGV. The length of the CDR3 is 18 residues. With 3 bases removed from V and 1 base from J, the gap between germline ends came to 22 bases. The DNA for the CDR3 is TGTGCCAGCAGCTTTTCCCCGGGGACACCATCAGCATCCTACGAGCAGTACTTC. Its translation is CASSFSPGTPSASYEQYF.

The sample holds many counts of this clonotype. This chain connects TRBV5-8 to TRBJ2-3; possible D gene TRBD2, 6 bases. Trimming cost V 4 bases and J 2 bases, with 14 bases left between them. CDR3 length equals 15 residues. Per germline, CDR1 SGHTS and CDR2 YDEGEE. Written as DNA, the CDR3 is TGTGCCAGCAGCCGGTCTAGCGCCGCCACAGATACGCAGTATTTT. This translates into CASSRSSAATDTQYF. The complete variable domain, with remaining parts taken from reference TRBV5-8 and TRBJ2-3, reads EAGVTQSPTHLIKTRGQQATLRCSPISGHTSVYWYQQALGLGLQFLLWYDEGEERNRGNFPPRFSGRQFPNYSSELNVNALELEDSALYLCASSRSSAATDTQYFGPGTRLTVL.

The chain recombines TRBV7-6 with TRBJ2-7; D not certain. The germline gives CDR1 SGHVS, CDR2 FNYEAQ. V gave up 2 bases and J gave up 0 bases, with 23 bases separating them. This CDR3 has 19 amino acids. CDR3 bases: TGTGCCAGCAGCTTATTTTCCGTGGGGTCTCTAACCCCCTCCTACGAGCAGTACTTC. As protein: CASSLFSVGSLTPSYEQYF.

The chain employs TRBV4-1 and TRBJ1-5; D perhaps matches TRBD1 (5 bases). The CDR3 is 17 amino acids. The V gene's germline CDR1 is MGHRA and CDR2 YSYEKL. Trimming took off 0 bases at V and 10 bases at J, with 22 bases between the two ends. The CDR3 is CASSQEALTAIGIPQHF. The CDR3 coding sequence is TGCGCCAGCAGCCAAGAGGCCCTGACAGCCATTGGTATACCCCAGCATTTT.

The chain employs TRBV24-1 and TRBJ2-2; tentatively, D is TRBD1 (5 bases). The CDR3 runs to 17 residues. Germline CDR1 reads KGHDR; CDR2 reads SFDVKD. V dropped 4 bases and J dropped 3 bases, with 17 bases sitting between them. CDR3 protein: CATSDVTAGADTGELFF. Written as DNA, the CDR3 is TGTGCCACCAGTGACGTGACAGCTGGGGCCGACACCGGGGAGCTGTTTTTT.

The chain joins TRBV9 to TRBJ2-7; TRBD1 agrees at 9 bases. The CDR3 covers 15 residues. Germline V lookup: CDR1 SGDLS, CDR2 YYNGEE. V gave up 1 base and J gave up 5 bases; unmatched junction bases: 7. DNA for the CDR3: TGTGCCAGCAGCGTAACAGGGGGCGTTGTGGACGAGCAGTACTTC. This encodes CASSVTGGVVDEQYF.